Below, 14 T cell receptor beta chains from the same sample are listed, as sequenced in a study of blood T cell repertoires in COVID-19. TCRdb's table, derived via immunoSEQ multiplex PCR, lists solely in-frame clones and lacks some. The repertoire holds 100,000 to 150,000 clones, with about 89% as singletons. The material sequenced was peripheral blood. All receptors come from a woman aged 70-85 years with COVID-19, enrolled during active disease.

This clone was detected once. V and J are TRBV2 and TRBJ1-3, with a possible D match to TRBD1 (6 bases). Germline lookup yields CDR1 SNHLY and CDR2 FYNNEI. Trimming removed 6 bases at V and 2 bases at J, with 14 bases between. CDR3 length: 15 residues. In DNA form, the CDR3 reads TGTGCCAGCAGCTACCTACAGGGAGCTGGAAACACCATATATTTT. Translated: CASSYLQGAGNTIYF.

The chain has TRBV3-1 (or the pseudogene TRBV3-2) and TRBJ2-1; D unclear. The CDR3 has 15 residues. V dropped 1 base and J dropped 1 base, with 8 bases sitting between them. The V gene's germline CDR1 is LGHDT and CDR2 YNNKEL (reference sequence). The CDR3 is CASSQGTVSYNEQFF. In nucleotides, the CDR3 is TGTGCCAGCAGCCAAGGTACAGTTTCCTACAATGAGCAGTTCTTC.

The rearrangement links TRBV7-9 to TRBJ1-4; 9 bases align to TRBD1. This CDR3 contains 14 residues. J gave up 7 bases and V 4 bases, and 4 bases lay outside the gene matches. In germline, CDR1 is SEHNR, CDR2 FQNEAQ (reference sequence). CDR3 sequence: CASSSSTGGEKLFF. CDR3 coding DNA: TGTGCCAGCAGCTCTTCGACAGGGGGTGAAAAACTGTTTTTT.

This chain connects TRBV28 to TRBJ2-7, with a tentative D call TRBD1 (6 bases). The germline V gene has CDR1 MDHEN and CDR2 SYDVKM. Trimming pared 6 bases from V and 2 bases from J, leaving 8 bases between. There are 12 residues in the CDR3. Here the CDR3 reads CASRGQTYEQYF. CDR3 nucleotide sequence: TGTGCCAGCAGAGGACAGACCTACGAGCAGTACTTC.

The chain combines TRBV4-1 with TRBJ2-7; D is ambiguous. The CDR3 spans 14 residues. Trimming removed 1 base at V and 2 bases at J, with 9 bases between. CDR1 is MGHRA, CDR2 YSYEKL, per germline. CDR3 residues: CASSQGQATYEQYF. The DNA of the CDR3 is TGCGCCAGCAGCCAAGGCCAAGCAACCTACGAGCAGTACTTC.

A few counts support this clone. This rearrangement joins TRBV7-2 to TRBJ1-4, with TRBD1 matching 7 bases. From germline, CDR1 is SGHTA and CDR2 FQGNSA. The V gene end was trimmed by 5 bases and the J gene end by 7 bases; junction bases not matched to a gene: 7. The CDR3 totals 14 residues. Here the CDR3 reads CASSTRQGGEKLFF. Written as DNA, the CDR3 is TGTGCCAGCAGCACCCGACAGGGAGGTGAAAAACTGTTTTTT.

CDR3 sequence: CASSLPGDMTGNTIYF. The CDR3 nucleotides are TGTGCCAGCAGTTTACCAGGGGACATGACTGGAAACACCATATATTTT. The chain joins TRBV28 to TRBJ1-3; D possibly corresponds to TRBD1 (6 bases). V shed 2 bases and J shed 2 bases, with 13 bases lying between them. In germline, CDR1 is MDHEN, CDR2 SYDVKM. This CDR3 contains 16 residues.

The rearrangement joins TRBV7-9 to TRBJ2-2, with TRBD2 matching over 8 bases. The ends lost 7 bases at V and 4 bases at J; junction bases unmatched: 5. This CDR3 is 14 amino acids long. CDR1 is SEHNR, CDR2 FQNEAQ, per germline (reference sequence). CDR3 in DNA: TGTGCCAGCAACCCGGGGGGGAGCACCGGGGAGCTGTTTTTT. Protein product: CASNPGGSTGELFF.

The J gene is TRBJ1-1, the V gene TRBV2; D is ambiguous. This CDR3 contains 14 residues. V was cut by 7 bases and J by 0 bases, with 12 bases left in between. Germline lookup yields CDR1 SNHLY and CDR2 FYNNEI. The chain's CDR3 is CASITNTMNTEAFF. The CDR3 nucleotides are TGTGCCAGCATTACTAACACCATGAACACTGAAGCTTTCTTT.

V is TRBV6-6 and J is TRBJ2-7; tentative D call: TRBD2 (7 bases). The CDR3 has 15 amino acids. Germline-derived CDR1 and CDR2 are MNHNY and SVGAGI (reference sequence). V was shortened by 7 bases and J by 1 base, with 17 bases between the two germline ends. The CDR3, as DNA: TGTGCCAGCACTTCGGGGGGCAGGGTTTCCTACGAGCAGTACTTC. It encodes CASTSGGRVSYEQYF.

CDR3 sequence: CATSTGAIHEQYF. For the CDR3, the DNA is TGTGCCACTTCGACAGGGGCGATTCACGAGCAGTACTTC. The chain has TRBV19 and TRBJ2-7, with 8 bases aligning to TRBD1. Trimming removed 10 bases from V and 5 bases from J; junction bases left unmatched: 10. Germline-derived CDR1 and CDR2 are LNHDA and SQIVND (reference sequence). The CDR3 spans 13 residues.

The chain couples TRBV18 to TRBJ1-1; D is possibly TRBD1 (5 bases). The length of the CDR3 is 13 residues. Trimming pared 8 bases from V and 0 bases from J, leaving 10 bases between. Per the germline V gene, CDR1 is KGHSH and CDR2 is LQKENI. CDR3 region: CASHQGMNTEAFF. The CDR3 DNA follows: TGTGCCAGCCACCAGGGCATGAACACTGAAGCTTTCTTT.

This rearrangement joins TRBV6-5 to TRBJ1-5; tentatively, D is TRBD1 (5 bases). Trimming took off 6 bases at V and 1 base at J, with 10 bases between the two ends. Germline lookup yields CDR1 MNHEY and CDR2 SVGAGI. The CDR3 sequence is 14 residues long. Written as DNA, the CDR3 is TGTGCCAGCAGGAGCACAGGCAGCAATCAGCCCCAGCATTTT. It translates to CASRSTGSNQPQHF.

This CDR3 is CASSPVNQDRGYGYTF. The CDR3 DNA is TGTGCCAGCTCACCAGTAAATCAGGACAGGGGCTATGGCTACACCTTC. The V gene is TRBV18, the J gene TRBJ1-2; 9 bases map to TRBD1. Per germline, CDR1 KGHSH and CDR2 LQKENI. The CDR3 length is 16 residues. Trimming took 2 bases from V and 4 from J; bases not matched to a gene: 8. The full variable domain, with the rest looked up from reference TRBV18 and TRBJ1-2, is NAGVMQNPRHLVRRRGQEARLRCSPMKGHSHVYWYRQLPEEGLKFMVYLQKENIIDESGMPKERFSAEFPKEGPSILRIQQVVRGDSAAYFCASSPVNQDRGYGYTFGSGTRLTVV.